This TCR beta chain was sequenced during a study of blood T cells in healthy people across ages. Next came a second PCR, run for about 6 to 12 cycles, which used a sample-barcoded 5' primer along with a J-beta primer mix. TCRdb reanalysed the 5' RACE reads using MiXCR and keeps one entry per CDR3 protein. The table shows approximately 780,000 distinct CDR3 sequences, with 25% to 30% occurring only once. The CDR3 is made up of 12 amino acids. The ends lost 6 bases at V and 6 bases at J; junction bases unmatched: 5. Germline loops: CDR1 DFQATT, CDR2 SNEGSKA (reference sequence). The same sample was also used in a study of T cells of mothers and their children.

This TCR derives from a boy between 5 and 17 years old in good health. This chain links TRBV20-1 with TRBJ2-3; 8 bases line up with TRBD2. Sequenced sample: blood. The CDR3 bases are TGCAGTGCATTCGGGGGGGCGGATACGCAGTATTTT. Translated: CSAFGGADTQYF.